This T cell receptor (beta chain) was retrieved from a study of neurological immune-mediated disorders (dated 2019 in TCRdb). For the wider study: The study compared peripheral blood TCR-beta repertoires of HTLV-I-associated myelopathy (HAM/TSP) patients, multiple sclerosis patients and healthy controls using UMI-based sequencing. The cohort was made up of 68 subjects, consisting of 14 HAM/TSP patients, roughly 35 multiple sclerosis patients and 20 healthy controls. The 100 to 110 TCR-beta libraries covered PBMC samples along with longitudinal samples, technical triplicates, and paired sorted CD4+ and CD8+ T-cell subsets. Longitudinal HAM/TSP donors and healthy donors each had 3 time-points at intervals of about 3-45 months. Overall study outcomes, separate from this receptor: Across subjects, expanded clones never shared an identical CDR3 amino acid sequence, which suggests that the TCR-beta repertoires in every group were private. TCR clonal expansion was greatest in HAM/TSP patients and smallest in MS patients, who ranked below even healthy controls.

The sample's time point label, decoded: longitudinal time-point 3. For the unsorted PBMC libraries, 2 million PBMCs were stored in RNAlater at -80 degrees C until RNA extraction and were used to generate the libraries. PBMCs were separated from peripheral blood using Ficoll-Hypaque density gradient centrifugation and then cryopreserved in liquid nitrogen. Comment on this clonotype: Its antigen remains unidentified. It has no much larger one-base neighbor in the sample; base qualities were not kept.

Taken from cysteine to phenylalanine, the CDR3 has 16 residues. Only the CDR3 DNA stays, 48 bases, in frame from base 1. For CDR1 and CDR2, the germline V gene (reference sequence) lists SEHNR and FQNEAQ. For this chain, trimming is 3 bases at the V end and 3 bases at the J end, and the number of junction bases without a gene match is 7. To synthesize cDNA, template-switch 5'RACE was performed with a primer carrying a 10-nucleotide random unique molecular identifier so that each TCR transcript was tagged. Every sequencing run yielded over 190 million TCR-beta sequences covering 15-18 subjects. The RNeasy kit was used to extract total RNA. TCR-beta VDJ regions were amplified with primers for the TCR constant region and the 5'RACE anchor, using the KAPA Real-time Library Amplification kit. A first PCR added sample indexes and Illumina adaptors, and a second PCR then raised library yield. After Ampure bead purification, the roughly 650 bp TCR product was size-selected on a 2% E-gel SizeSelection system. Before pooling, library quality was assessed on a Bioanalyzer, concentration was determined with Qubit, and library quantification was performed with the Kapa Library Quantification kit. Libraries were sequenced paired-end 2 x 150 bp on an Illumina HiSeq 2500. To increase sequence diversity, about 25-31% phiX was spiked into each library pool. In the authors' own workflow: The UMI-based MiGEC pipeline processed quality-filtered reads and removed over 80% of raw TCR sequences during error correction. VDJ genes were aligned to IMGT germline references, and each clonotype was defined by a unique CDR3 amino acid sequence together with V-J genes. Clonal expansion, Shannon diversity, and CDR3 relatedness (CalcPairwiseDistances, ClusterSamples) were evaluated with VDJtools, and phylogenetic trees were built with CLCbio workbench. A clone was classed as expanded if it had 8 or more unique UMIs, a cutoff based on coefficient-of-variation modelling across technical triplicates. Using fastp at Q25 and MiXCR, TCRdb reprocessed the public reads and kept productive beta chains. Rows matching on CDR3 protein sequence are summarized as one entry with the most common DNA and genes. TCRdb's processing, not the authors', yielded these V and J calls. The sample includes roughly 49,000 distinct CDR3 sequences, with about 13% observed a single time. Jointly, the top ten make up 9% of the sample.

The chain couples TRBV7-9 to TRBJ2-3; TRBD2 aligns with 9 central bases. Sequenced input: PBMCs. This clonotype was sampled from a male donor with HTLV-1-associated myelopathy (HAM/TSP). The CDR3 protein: CASSFYGGGETDTQYF. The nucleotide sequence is TGTGCCAGCAGCTTCTACGGCGGGGGGGAGACAGATACGCAGTATTTT.